The T cell receptor (beta chain) under discussion was sequenced for a study of shared clonotypes between healthy human individuals. As regards this clone: The antigen remains unidentified.

TCRdb's table, derived via immunoSEQ multiplex PCR, lists solely in-frame clones and lacks some. The repertoire consists of 2 million to 2.5 million clones, with just over 90% occurring once and the leading ten covering 0.35% to 0.45%. Subsets obtained from CD4+ cells comprised CD45RA+ naive and CD45RA-negative memory cells. Findings of the study overall: There were few donors, and this limited the genetic and exposure-history diversity represented.

The specimen was naive CD4+ T cells from PBMCs. Documented subset: CD45RA+ positively selected. This clonotype was obtained from a man aged 18 to 29 in good health. Some clones in this sample may be carry-over from other donors' samples.

This CDR3 reads CASSLDLQPQHF. The DNA of the CDR3 is TGTGCCAGCAGCTTAGATCTTCAGCCCCAGCATTTT. The chain carries TRBV11-2 and TRBJ1-5, with unresolved D. With 0 bases removed from V and 6 bases from J, the gap between germline ends came to 3 bases. Germline V gene data show CDR1 as SGHAT and CDR2 as FQNNGV. This CDR3 is 12 amino acids long. The full variable domain, its missing parts supplied by reference TRBV11-2 and TRBJ1-5, is EAGVAQSPRYKIIEKRQSVAFWCNPISGHATLYWYQQILGQGPKLLIQFQNNGVVDDSQLPKDRFSAERLKGVDSTLKIQPAKLEDSAVYLCASSLDLQPQHFGDGTRLSIL.